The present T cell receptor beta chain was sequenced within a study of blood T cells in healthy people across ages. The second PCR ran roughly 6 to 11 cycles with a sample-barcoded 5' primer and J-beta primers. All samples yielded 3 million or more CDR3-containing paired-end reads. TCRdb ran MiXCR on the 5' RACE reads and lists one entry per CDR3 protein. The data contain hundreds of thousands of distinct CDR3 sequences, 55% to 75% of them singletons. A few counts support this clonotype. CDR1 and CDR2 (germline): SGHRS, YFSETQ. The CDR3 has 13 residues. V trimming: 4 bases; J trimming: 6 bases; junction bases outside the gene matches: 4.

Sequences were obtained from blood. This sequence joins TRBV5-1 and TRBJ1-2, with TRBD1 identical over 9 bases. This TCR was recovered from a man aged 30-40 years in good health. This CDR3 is CASSERQGDGYTF. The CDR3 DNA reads TGCGCCAGCAGCGAAAGACAGGGGGATGGCTACACCTTC.